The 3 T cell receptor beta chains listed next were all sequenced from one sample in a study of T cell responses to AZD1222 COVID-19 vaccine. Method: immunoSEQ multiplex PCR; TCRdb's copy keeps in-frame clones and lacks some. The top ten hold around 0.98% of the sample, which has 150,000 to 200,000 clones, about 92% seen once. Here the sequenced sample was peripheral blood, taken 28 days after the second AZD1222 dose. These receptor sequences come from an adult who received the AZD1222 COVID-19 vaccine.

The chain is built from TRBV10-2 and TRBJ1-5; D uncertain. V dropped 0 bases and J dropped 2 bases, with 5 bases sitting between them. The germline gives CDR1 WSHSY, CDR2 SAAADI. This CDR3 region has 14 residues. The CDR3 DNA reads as TGCGCCAGCAGTGAGTCGCCGGGCAATCAGCCCCAGCATTTT. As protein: CASSESPGNQPQHF.

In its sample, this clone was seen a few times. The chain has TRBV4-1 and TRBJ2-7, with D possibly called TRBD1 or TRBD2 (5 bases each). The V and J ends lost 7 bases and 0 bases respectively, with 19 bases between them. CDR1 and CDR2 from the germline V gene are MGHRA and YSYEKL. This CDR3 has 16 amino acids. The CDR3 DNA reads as TGCGCCAGCATGGGGGACGGCTATTTTAACTCCTACGAGCAGTACTTC. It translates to CASMGDGYFNSYEQYF.

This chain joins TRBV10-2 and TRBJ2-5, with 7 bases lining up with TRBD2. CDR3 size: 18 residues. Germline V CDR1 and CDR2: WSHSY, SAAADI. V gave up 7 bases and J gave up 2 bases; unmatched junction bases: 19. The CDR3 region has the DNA TGCGCCAGCAAAATTGGGACTATCTGGGCTAGCGAACAAGAGACCCAGTACTTC. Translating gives CASKIGTIWASEQETQYF.